This T cell receptor beta chain was found in a study of blood T cell repertoires in COVID-19. Study at large: Acute-phase and convalescent COVID-19 samples originated in the United States, Italy and Spain. T cells, B-cell-depleted T cells, or PBMCs supplied cDNA or gDNA.

Clinical histories supplied by participants themselves formed the basis of cohort assignment. J gave up 3 bases and V 4 bases, and 6 bases lay outside the gene matches. CDR1 and CDR2 from the germline V gene are SGHRS and YFSETQ. The CDR3 extends over 16 amino acids. Libraries were prepared by immunoSEQ multiplex PCR; TCRdb keeps only in-frame clonotypes and omits some of them. The sample holds hundreds of thousands of clones, 75% to 90% seen once. This clone appeared a single time. The sequenced material came from PBMCs or T cells enriched from blood (not recorded which). The rearrangement joins TRBV5-1 to TRBJ2-7; 14 bases are a match to TRBD2. This receptor was taken from a man between 35 and 55 years old who had recovered from COVID-19. The CDR3 nucleotides read TGCGCCAGCAGCCCGGGGACTAGCGGGAGTATCTACGAGCAGTACTTC. This encodes CASSPGTSGSIYEQYF.